The rows below give T cell receptor beta chains drawn from one sample of a study of regulatory T cells in long-lasting Graves disease. Each CDR3 protein gets one entry after TCRdb re-called the multiplex PCR reads with MiXCR. The repertoire consists of a few hundred thousand distinct CDR3 sequences, with about 16% occurring once and the leading ten covering 20% to 25%. A further study also used this sample, focusing on T cells in Graves' hyperthyroidism and ophthalmopathy.

The source material was peripheral blood mononuclear cells (PBMCs), sampled at new diagnosis, from a patient treated with antithyroid drugs. Source of these receptors: a woman aged 18-30 years with Graves disease. The CDR3 runs from the conserved cysteine through the conserved F or W. D genes are given only for firm matches. Clone size is shown for a subset of rows, as once, few, many or a class of expanded clone.

d_gene: TRBD2; abundance: many; v_gene: TRBV5-6; j_gene: TRBJ2-5; CDR3aa: CASRPTGGPAETQYF; CDR3nt: TGTGCCAGCAGGCCGACGGGAGGGCCGGCAGAGACCCAGTACTTC
d_gene: -; abundance: few; v_gene: TRBV10-2; j_gene: TRBJ1-2; CDR3aa: CASSATGDNYGYTF; CDR3nt: TGCGCCAGCAGCGCGACAGGCGATAACTATGGCTACACCTTC
d_gene: -; abundance: once; v_gene: TRBV6-5; j_gene: TRBJ1-5; CDR3aa: CASSFSDGSLQPQHF; CDR3nt: TGTGCCAGCAGTTTTTCCGACGGCTCTCTCCAGCCCCAGCATTTT
d_gene: TRBD2; abundance: -; v_gene: TRBV11-2; j_gene: TRBJ2-7; CDR3aa: CASSGTSGPPEQYF; CDR3nt: TGTGCCAGCAGCGGGACTAGCGGCCCCCCCGAGCAGTACTTC
d_gene: -; abundance: many; v_gene: TRBV20-1; j_gene: TRBJ2-1; CDR3aa: CSASPEGEGVNEQFF; CDR3nt: TGCAGTGCTAGCCCAGAAGGAGAGGGCGTGAATGAGCAGTTCTTC
d_gene: -; abundance: -; v_gene: TRBV24-1; j_gene: TRBJ2-7; CDR3aa: CATSDYYEQYF; CDR3nt: TGTGCCACCAGTGACTACTACGAGCAGTACTTC
d_gene: TRBD2; abundance: many; v_gene: TRBV5-1; j_gene: TRBJ2-7; CDR3aa: CASSLSSGSLEQYF; CDR3nt: TGCGCCAGCAGCTTGTCTAGCGGGAGTCTCGAGCAGTACTTC
d_gene: -; abundance: -; v_gene: TRBV7-2; j_gene: TRBJ1-6; CDR3aa: CASSPQHTLENSPLHF; CDR3nt: TGTGCCAGCAGCCCCCAACATACCCTAGAAAATTCACCCCTCCACTTT
d_gene: TRBD2; abundance: few; v_gene: TRBV3-1; j_gene: TRBJ2-2; CDR3aa: CASSKRGGRLAGGPTMNTGELFF; CDR3nt: TGTGCCAGCAGCAAGAGGGGGGGGAGACTAGCGGGAGGGCCCACGATGAACACCGGGGAGCTGTTTTTT
d_gene: -; abundance: -; v_gene: TRBV28; j_gene: TRBJ2-1; CDR3aa: CASSFVAAPSVEQFF; CDR3nt: TGTGCCAGCAGTTTTGTAGCGGCCCCCTCAGTTGAGCAGTTCTTC
d_gene: -; abundance: many; v_gene: TRBV5-1; j_gene: TRBJ2-7; CDR3aa: CASSLDTHEQYF; CDR3nt: TGCGCCAGCAGCTTGGACACCCACGAGCAGTACTTC
d_gene: -; abundance: few; v_gene: TRBV12-3/TRBV12-4; j_gene: TRBJ1-2; CDR3aa: CASSLGGALYGYTF; CDR3nt: TGTGCCAGCTCCCTTGGGGGGGCGCTGTATGGCTACACCTTC
d_gene: -; abundance: many; v_gene: TRBV20-1; j_gene: TRBJ2-3; CDR3aa: CSARDLKGQAGSYTQYF; CDR3nt: TGCAGTGCTAGAGATTTGAAAGGACAGGCCGGGAGCTATACGCAGTATTTT
d_gene: -; abundance: -; v_gene: TRBV11-2; j_gene: TRBJ2-3; CDR3aa: CASRVAGASTDTQYF; CDR3nt: TGTGCCAGTAGGGTGGCAGGGGCCAGCACAGATACGCAGTATTTT
d_gene: -; abundance: many; v_gene: TRBV11-2; j_gene: TRBJ2-7; CDR3aa: CASSRTGLYEQYF; CDR3nt: TGTGCCAGCAGCCGGACGGGTTTATACGAGCAGTACTTC
d_gene: -; abundance: -; v_gene: TRBV4-2; j_gene: TRBJ2-1; CDR3aa: CASNRPGANEQFF; CDR3nt: TGTGCCAGCAATAGGCCAGGGGCGAATGAGCAGTTCTTC
d_gene: TRBD1; abundance: many; v_gene: TRBV11-1; j_gene: TRBJ2-5; CDR3aa: CASSSPGQGIQETQYF; CDR3nt: TGTGCCAGCAGCTCACCGGGACAGGGGATACAAGAGACCCAGTACTTC
d_gene: -; abundance: -; v_gene: TRBV29-1; j_gene: TRBJ2-7; CDR3aa: CSVTMGGGRDYEQYF; CDR3nt: TGCAGCGTTACCATGGGCGGGGGCCGGGACTACGAGCAGTACTTC
d_gene: -; abundance: many; v_gene: TRBV2; j_gene: TRBJ1-1; CDR3aa: CASSAASVEAFF; CDR3nt: TGTGCCAGCAGTGCAGCGTCAGTTGAAGCTTTCTTT
d_gene: TRBD2; abundance: many; v_gene: TRBV30; j_gene: TRBJ2-1; CDR3aa: CAWTIGLAGRYNEQFF; CDR3nt: TGTGCCTGGACCATCGGACTAGCGGGCCGCTACAATGAGCAGTTCTTC
d_gene: -; abundance: many; v_gene: TRBV5-1; j_gene: TRBJ2-1; CDR3aa: CASSSDGTAGKGQFF; CDR3nt: TGCGCCAGCAGCTCTGACGGGACCGCGGGGAAGGGGCAGTTCTTC
d_gene: -; abundance: -; v_gene: TRBV7-2; j_gene: TRBJ2-5; CDR3aa: CASSLWRAFQETQYF; CDR3nt: TGTGCCAGCAGCTTATGGCGCGCGTTCCAAGAGACCCAGTACTTC
d_gene: -; abundance: many; v_gene: TRBV6-1; j_gene: TRBJ1-2; CDR3aa: CASGETAYGYTF; CDR3nt: TGTGCCAGCGGGGAGACTGCCTATGGCTACACCTTC
d_gene: TRBD2; abundance: few; v_gene: TRBV7-7; j_gene: TRBJ2-7; CDR3aa: CASSAAMGGVYEQYF; CDR3nt: TGTGCTAGCAGCGCAGCGATGGGGGGGGTCTACGAGCAGTACTTC
d_gene: -; abundance: -; v_gene: TRBV12-3/TRBV12-4; j_gene: TRBJ1-2; CDR3aa: CASSSGLPYGYTF; CDR3nt: TGTGCCAGCAGTTCCGGGTTACCATATGGCTACACCTTC
d_gene: -; abundance: few; v_gene: TRBV7-3; j_gene: TRBJ1-1; CDR3aa: CASSPNSRGTEAFF; CDR3nt: TGTGCCAGCAGCCCCAACTCCCGGGGGACTGAAGCTTTCTTT
d_gene: -; abundance: many; v_gene: TRBV7-8; j_gene: TRBJ2-5; CDR3aa: CASSLGPKETQYF; CDR3nt: TGTGCCAGCAGCTTAGGCCCGAAGGAGACCCAGTACTTC
d_gene: -; abundance: many; v_gene: TRBV13; j_gene: TRBJ2-1; CDR3aa: CASSTRGPYNEQFF; CDR3nt: TGTGCCAGCAGCACCCGGGGACCGTACAATGAGCAGTTCTTC
d_gene: -; abundance: many; v_gene: TRBV2; j_gene: TRBJ2-7; CDR3aa: CASSRGQPPYEQYF; CDR3nt: TGTGCCAGCAGCCGAGGCCAACCCCCTTACGAGCAGTACTTC
d_gene: TRBD2; abundance: -; v_gene: TRBV2; j_gene: TRBJ2-7; CDR3aa: CASRDSGVSYEQYF; CDR3nt: TGTGCCAGCCGCGATAGCGGGGTCTCCTACGAGCAGTACTTC
d_gene: -; abundance: few; v_gene: TRBV20-1; j_gene: TRBJ1-3; CDR3aa: CSASPEPGNTIYF; CDR3nt: TGCAGTGCTAGCCCCGAACCTGGAAACACCATATATTTT
d_gene: -; abundance: few; v_gene: TRBV7-9; j_gene: TRBJ2-7; CDR3aa: CASSLRELYF; CDR3nt: TGTGCCAGCAGCTTAAGGGAGTTGTACTTC
d_gene: TRBD1; abundance: -; v_gene: TRBV6-1; j_gene: TRBJ1-2; CDR3aa: CASTLFLQGHKKDYGYTF; CDR3nt: TGTGCCAGCACCCTCTTCTTACAGGGGCATAAAAAGGACTATGGCTACACCTTC
d_gene: -; abundance: many; v_gene: TRBV6-4; j_gene: TRBJ2-3; CDR3aa: CASSERETTSGPQYF; CDR3nt: TGTGCCAGCAGTGAAAGGGAAACCACGTCCGGGCCGCAGTATTTT